This T cell receptor (beta chain) is drawn from a study of neurological immune-mediated disorders. This clonotype was counted ten times or more. The germline V and J ends were trimmed by 0 bases and 6 bases, with 12 bases remaining between them. This CDR3 comprises 15 residues. Germline values: CDR1 SGHRS, CDR2 YFSETQ. The authors made cDNA by 5'RACE with 10-nucleotide random UMIs. TCRdb ran MiXCR on the 5' RACE reads and lists one entry per CDR3 protein. The sample yields 55,000 to 70,000 distinct CDR3 sequences, roughly 3.9% seen once. V gene TRBV5-1 combines with J gene TRBJ2-2; D unresolved. The receptor was isolated from a man aged 30-40 years with multiple sclerosis. The sample was PBMCs. The CDR3 DNA follows: TGCGCCAGCAGCTTGGAAGTAGCCTCCGCCGGGGAGCTGTTTTTT. It encodes CASSLEVASAGELFF.